This T cell receptor (beta chain) was obtained from a study of identical twins. Study conclusions and caveats: Interpretation of the results relied on cross-sectional statistical analysis and not on following the same donors. Partial confounding of zero-insertion analyses by invariant MAIT and iNKT cells was possible.

CDR1 SQVTM and CDR2 ANQGSEA come from the germline V gene. The CDR3 sequence is 12 residues long. Deletions cut 4 bases from V and 0 bases from J, with 6 bases between. TCRdb re-derived calls from the 5' RACE reads in MiXCR, one entry per CDR3 protein. The table lists 640,000 or so distinct CDR3 sequences, approximately 6.1% of them singletons. As regards this clonotype: What it binds is not known.

This sequence was found in a man aged 18 to 35 in good health. The chain has TRBV29-1 and TRBJ2-5; D remains ambiguous. What was sequenced was naive T cells sorted from blood. In DNA form, the CDR3 reads TGCAGCGTTGTACCGTACCAAGAGACCCAGTACTTC. Its protein is CSVVPYQETQYF.